The T cell receptor (beta chain) described here comes from a study of shared clonotypes between healthy human individuals. Comment on this clone: Its antigen is unidentified.

Positive CCR7 selection of CD45RO-negative cells yielded the naive CD8 cells, and terminally differentiated effector memory CD45RA+ cells were excluded. Each cell subset's genomic DNA was divided evenly among several immunoSEQ plates. Generated by immunoSEQ multiplex PCR, the TCRdb table keeps only in-frame clones and is missing some. This repertoire shows some 2 million clones, about 95% found once; its top ten account for 0.9% to 1.4%. Broader study findings: The study generally estimated greater richness for naive than memory subsets. Shared across a few donors were around 5% of the naive CD4 clonotypes.

CDR3 length: 15 residues. The germline V gene encodes CDR1 LNHDA and CDR2 SQIVND (reference sequence). Trimming stripped 3 bases from V and 5 bases from J, with 14 bases between. The TCR sequence derives from a man younger than 35 in good health. The sequencing input was naive CD8+ T cells sorted from blood. The chain combines TRBV19 with TRBJ1-5; weak D call: TRBD1 (5 bases). CDR3 bases: TGTGCCAGTAGTATCCCGTGGCAGGGAGATCAGCCCCAGCATTTT. Translating it yields CASSIPWQGDQPQHF.